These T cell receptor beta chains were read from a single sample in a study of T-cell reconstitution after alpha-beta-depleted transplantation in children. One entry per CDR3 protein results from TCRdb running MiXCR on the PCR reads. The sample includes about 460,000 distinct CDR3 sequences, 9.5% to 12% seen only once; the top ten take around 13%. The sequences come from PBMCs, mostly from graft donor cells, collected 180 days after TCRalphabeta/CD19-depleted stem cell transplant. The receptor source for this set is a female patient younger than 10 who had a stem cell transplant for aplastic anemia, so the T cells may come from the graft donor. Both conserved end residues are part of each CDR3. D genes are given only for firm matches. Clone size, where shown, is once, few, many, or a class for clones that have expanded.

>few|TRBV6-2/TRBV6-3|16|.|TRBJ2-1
TGTGCCAGCAGTTGGTTAAGCGAGAGCTCCTACAATGAGCAGTTCTTC
CASSWLSESSYNEQFF
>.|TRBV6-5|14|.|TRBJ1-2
TGTGCCAGCAGTTACTTACGGGGGGACTATGGCTACACCTTC
CASSYLRGDYGYTF
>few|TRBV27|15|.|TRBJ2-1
TGTGCCAGCAGTTTAGGCGTAGGACCCTACAATGAGCAGTTCTTC
CASSLGVGPYNEQFF
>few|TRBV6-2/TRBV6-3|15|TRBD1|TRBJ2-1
TGTGCCAGCAGTTACTTTGGACAGGGGGTTGGTGAGCAGTTCTTC
CASSYFGQGVGEQFF
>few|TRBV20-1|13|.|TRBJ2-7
TGCAGTGCACCCGGGATGAAAAGCCACGAGCAGTACTTC
CSAPGMKSHEQYF
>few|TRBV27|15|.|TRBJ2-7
TGTGCCAGCAGTCTAAGACACCCCAGACCCTACGAGCAGTACTTC
CASSLRHPRPYEQYF
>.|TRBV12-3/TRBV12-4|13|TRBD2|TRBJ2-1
TGTGCCAGCAGTCGGGGAGGGTACGATGAGCAGTTCTTC
CASSRGGYDEQFF
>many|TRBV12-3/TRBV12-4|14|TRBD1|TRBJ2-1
TGTGCCATCGATAACAGGGGATTGGGAAATGAGCAGTTCTTC
CAIDNRGLGNEQFF
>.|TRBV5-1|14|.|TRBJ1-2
TGCGCCAGCAGCTTACCCGGGTCCTCGGTGGGCTACACCTTC
CASSLPGSSVGYTF
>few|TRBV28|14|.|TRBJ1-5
TGTGCCAGCAGTTTCTCAGGGAGGAATCAGCCCCAGCATTTT
CASSFSGRNQPQHF
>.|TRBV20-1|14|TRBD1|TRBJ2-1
TGCAGTGCTAGACCCGGGACAGGGTTCGATGAGCAGTTCTTC
CSARPGTGFDEQFF
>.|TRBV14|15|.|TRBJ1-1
TGTGCCAGCAGCCCAATACAGCAAATGAACACTGAAGCTTTCTTT
CASSPIQQMNTEAFF
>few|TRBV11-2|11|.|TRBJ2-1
TGTGCCAGCAGCTTAACCCCCAAGCAGTTCTTC
CASSLTPKQFF
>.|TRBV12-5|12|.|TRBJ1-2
TGTGCTAGTGGTTTAAGTGACTATGGCTACACCTTC
CASGLSDYGYTF
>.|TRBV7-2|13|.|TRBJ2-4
TGTGCCAGCAGTATCGTAGCCAAAAACATTCAGTACTTC
CASSIVAKNIQYF
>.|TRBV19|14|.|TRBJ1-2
TGTGCCAGTAGTCTGACAGTGACTAACTATGGCCACACCTTC
CASSLTVTNYGHTF
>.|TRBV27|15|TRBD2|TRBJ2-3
TGTGCCAGCAGTCCACCGCCGCTAGCGGGATATGCGCAGTATTTT
CASSPPPLAGYAQYF
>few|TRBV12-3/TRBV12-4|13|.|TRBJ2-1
TGTGCCAGCAGTTTTATGGGAGAAGATGAGCAGTTCTTC
CASSFMGEDEQFF
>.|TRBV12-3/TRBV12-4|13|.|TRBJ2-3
TGTGCCAGCGGGGGGCAGGCTACAGATACGCAGTATTTT
CASGGQATDTQYF
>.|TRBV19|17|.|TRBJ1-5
TGTGCCAGTAGTATAGGACAGGCCCAGGGGCTTGATCAGCCCCAGCATTTT
CASSIGQAQGLDQPQHF
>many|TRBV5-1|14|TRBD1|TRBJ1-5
TGCGCCAGCAGCCCGACAGGGGATGATCAGCCCCAGCATTTT
CASSPTGDDQPQHF
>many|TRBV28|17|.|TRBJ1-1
TGTGCCAGCAGTTTATCGGGGGGGCGAGTTTTGAACACTGAAGCTTTCTTT
CASSLSGGRVLNTEAFF
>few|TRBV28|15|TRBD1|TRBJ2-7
TGTGCCAGCAGTTTTGGGGACAGGGTAACCTACGAGCAGTACTTC
CASSFGDRVTYEQYF
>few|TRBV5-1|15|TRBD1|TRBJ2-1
TGCGCCAGCAGTCCGGACAGGGGGCGCAACAATGAGCAGTTCTTC
CASSPDRGRNNEQFF
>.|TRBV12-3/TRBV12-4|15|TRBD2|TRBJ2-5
TGTGCCAGCAGCGTACTAGCGGGAGGGGGAGAGACCCAGTACTTC
CASSVLAGGGETQYF
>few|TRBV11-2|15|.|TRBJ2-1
TGTGCCAGCAGCTCCCGGGCCCCTTGGGGCAATGAGCAGTTCTTC
CASSSRAPWGNEQFF
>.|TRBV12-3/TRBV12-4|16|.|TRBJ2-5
TGTGCCAGCAGTATCTCTTCGGGGGGCGCAAGAGAGACCCAGTACTTC
CASSISSGGARETQYF
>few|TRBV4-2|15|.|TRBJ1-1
TGTGCCAGCAGCCAAGTCGCCAGGGGAAACACTGAAGCTTTCTTT
CASSQVARGNTEAFF
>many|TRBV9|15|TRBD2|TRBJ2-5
TGTGCCAGCAGCTCGCTAGCGGCCAACGGGGAGACCCAGTACTTC
CASSSLAANGETQYF
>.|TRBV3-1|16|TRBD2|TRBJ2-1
TGTGCCAGCAGCCAAGATTCGGGAGGCTCCTACAATGAGCAGTTCTTC
CASSQDSGGSYNEQFF
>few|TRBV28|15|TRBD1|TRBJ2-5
TGTGCCAGCAGCCTTACCGGGACAGGGGTTAGGACCCAGTACTTC
CASSLTGTGVRTQYF
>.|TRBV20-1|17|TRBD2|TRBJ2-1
TGCAGTGCCGAAAACCCGGGACTAGCGTACTCCTACAATGAGCAGTTCTTC
CSAENPGLAYSYNEQFF
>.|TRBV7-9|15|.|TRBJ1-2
TGTGCCAGCAGCCCTAGGGGGGCAGGGAACTATGGCTACACCTTC
CASSPRGAGNYGYTF
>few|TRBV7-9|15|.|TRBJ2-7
TGTGCCAGCAGTTTACCGGGACGCCCATCCTACGAGCAGTACTTC
CASSLPGRPSYEQYF
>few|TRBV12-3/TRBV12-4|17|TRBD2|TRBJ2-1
TGTGCCAGCAGTTTCCAGGGACTAGCGGGTCTTTCGGATGAGCAGTTCTTC
CASSFQGLAGLSDEQFF
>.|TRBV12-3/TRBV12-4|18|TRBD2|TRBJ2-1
TGTGCCAGCAGTTCCGGGACTAGCGGCACCTCCTCCTACAATGAGCAGTTCTTC
CASSSGTSGTSSYNEQFF
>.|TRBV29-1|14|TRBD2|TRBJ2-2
TGCAGCGTTGAGTGGCTAGCGGGAGGCGGGGAGCTGTTTTTT
CSVEWLAGGGELFF
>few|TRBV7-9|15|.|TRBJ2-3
TGTGCCAGCAGCTTAGAGGATTATCGCACAGATACGCAGTATTTT
CASSLEDYRTDTQYF
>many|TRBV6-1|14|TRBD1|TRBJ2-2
TGTGCCAGCTCGGGACAGGGGTCCACCGGGGAGCTGTTTTTT
CASSGQGSTGELFF
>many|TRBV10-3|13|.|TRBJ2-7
TGTGCCATCAGTGAGCTGAAGATCTACGAGCAGTACTTC
CAISELKIYEQYF
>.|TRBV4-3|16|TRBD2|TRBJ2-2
TGCGCCAGCAGCCAAGGGGGAGGGCCGGGAACCGGGGAGCTGTTTTTT
CASSQGGGPGTGELFF
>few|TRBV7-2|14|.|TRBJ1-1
TGTGCCAGCAGCTTAGGTAAGATGAACACTGAAGCTTTCTTT
CASSLGKMNTEAFF
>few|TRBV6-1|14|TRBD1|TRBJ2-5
TGTGCCAGCCGGGTTAGGGGGCGTATCGAGACCCAGTACTTC
CASRVRGRIETQYF
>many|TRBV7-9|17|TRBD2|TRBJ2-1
TGTGCCAGCAGCTTACGGGGAGGGCCCGACTCCTACAATGAGCAGTTCTTC
CASSLRGGPDSYNEQFF
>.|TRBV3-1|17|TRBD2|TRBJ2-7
TGTGCCAGCAGCCCTGCCTGGGGCGGGAGGGCCCGGTACGAGCAGTACTTC
CASSPAWGGRARYEQYF
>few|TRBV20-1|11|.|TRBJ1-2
TGCAGTGCGAGCGGGGGGGTTGGCTACACCTTC
CSASGGVGYTF
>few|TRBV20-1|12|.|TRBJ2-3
TGCAGTGCTAGAGGGAATACAGATACGCAGTATTTT
CSARGNTDTQYF
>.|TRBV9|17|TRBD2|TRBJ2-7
TGTGCCAGCAGCCTTCCCCGGACTAGCGGGAGCATCTACGAGCAGTACTTC
CASSLPRTSGSIYEQYF
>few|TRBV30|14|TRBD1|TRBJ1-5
TGTGCCTGGAATCAAGGGACAGCTTCCCAGCCCCAGCATTTT
CAWNQGTASQPQHF
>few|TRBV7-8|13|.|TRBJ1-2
TGTGCCAGCAGCCCACTTGCCTTCTATGGCTACACCTTC
CASSPLAFYGYTF
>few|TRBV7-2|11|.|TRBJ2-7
TGTGCCAGCAGCCTGAGGCTCGAGCAGTACTTC
CASSLRLEQYF
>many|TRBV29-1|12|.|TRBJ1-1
TGCAGCGTTGATCCCGGACCCACTGAAGCTTTCTTT
CSVDPGPTEAFF